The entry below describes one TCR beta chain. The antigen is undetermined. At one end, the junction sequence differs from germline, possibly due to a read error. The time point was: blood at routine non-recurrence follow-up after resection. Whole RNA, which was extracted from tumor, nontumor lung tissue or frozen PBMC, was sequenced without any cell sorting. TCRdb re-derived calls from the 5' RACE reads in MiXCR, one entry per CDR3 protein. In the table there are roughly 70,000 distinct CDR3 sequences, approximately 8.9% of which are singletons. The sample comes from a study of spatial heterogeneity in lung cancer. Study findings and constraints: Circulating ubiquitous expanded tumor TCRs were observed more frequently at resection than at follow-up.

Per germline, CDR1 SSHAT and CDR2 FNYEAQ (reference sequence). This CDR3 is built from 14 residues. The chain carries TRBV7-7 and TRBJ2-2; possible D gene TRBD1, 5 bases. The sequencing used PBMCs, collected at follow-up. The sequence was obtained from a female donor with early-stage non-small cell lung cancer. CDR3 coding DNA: TGTGCTAGCAGTTTTAATATTCAGGGAGGGGAGCTGTTTTTT. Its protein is CASSFNIQGGELFF.